This T cell receptor (beta chain) was captured by sequencing in a study of STAT3 mutations in large granular lymphocyte leukemia. Study in general: Roughly half the longitudinally sequenced T-LGLL patients had canonical STAT3 mutations.

The study's findings and limits: All newly emerging clones after therapy were STAT3 wild type. In several patients, dominant TCR clone burden exceeded STAT3 mutant burden, suggesting STAT3 mutation arose secondarily. Every T-cell large granular lymphocyte leukemia patient had at least one immunodominant TCR beta clonotype. Sampling intervals varied between patients and samples.

As regards this clone: Its target is not known.

Measured with immunoSEQ multiplex PCR; TCRdb has only the in-frame clones, and not every one. The sample contains around 17,000 clones, approximately 84% of which appear only once. The germline V gene encodes CDR1 ENHRY and CDR2 SYGVKD. The CDR3 runs 13 residues. The germline V and J ends were trimmed by 3 bases and 0 bases, with 4 bases remaining between them. The chain couples TRBV10-3 to TRBJ2-3; D is ambiguous. The origin of this receptor is a man between 45 and 60 years old with T-cell large granular lymphocyte leukemia. Some clones in this sample may be carry-over from other donors' samples. Sequencing used peripheral blood mononuclear cells. The CDR3 loop is CAISDYSTDTQYF. The CDR3 DNA sequence: TGTGCCATCAGTGATTACAGCACAGATACGCAGTATTTT.